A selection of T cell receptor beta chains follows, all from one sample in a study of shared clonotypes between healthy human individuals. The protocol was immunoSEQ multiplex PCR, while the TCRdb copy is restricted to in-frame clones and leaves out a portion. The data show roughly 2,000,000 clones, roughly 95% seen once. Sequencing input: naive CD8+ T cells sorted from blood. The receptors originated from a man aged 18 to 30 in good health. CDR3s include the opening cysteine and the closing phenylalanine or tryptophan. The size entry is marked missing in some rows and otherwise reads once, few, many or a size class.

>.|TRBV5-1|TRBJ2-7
CASSWEARYEQYF
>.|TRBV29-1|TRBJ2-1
CSVDLIGLAGVNEQFF
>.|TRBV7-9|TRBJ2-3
CASSPWTGGTDTQYF
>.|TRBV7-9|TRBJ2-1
CASSPRQVFENEQFF
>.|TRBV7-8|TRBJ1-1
CASSLVMRTAMNTEAFF
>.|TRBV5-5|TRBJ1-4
CASSPGTAPYNEKLFF
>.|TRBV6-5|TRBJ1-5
CASSYSSLRNPQHF
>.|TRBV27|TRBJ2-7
CASSRDIGSHYEQYF
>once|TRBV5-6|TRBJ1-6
CASSPGPVGPLHF
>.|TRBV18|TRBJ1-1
CASSLGGNTEAFF
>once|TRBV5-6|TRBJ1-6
CASSLGDGNISPLHF
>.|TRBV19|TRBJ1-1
CASTQLRTGKNTEAFF
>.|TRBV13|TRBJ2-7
CATSDGGEQYF
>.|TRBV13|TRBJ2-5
CASSSRDRQETQYF
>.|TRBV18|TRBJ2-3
CASSPSSGGRPDTQYF
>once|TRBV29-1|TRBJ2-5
CSVLLETQYF
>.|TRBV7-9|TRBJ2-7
CASSPGDAREEQYF
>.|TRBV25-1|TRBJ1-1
CASSEYSSQNTEAFF
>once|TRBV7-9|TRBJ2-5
CASSPVLDSETQYF
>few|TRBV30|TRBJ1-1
CAWIRESGNTEAFF
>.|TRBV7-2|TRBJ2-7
CASSPGLAREQYF
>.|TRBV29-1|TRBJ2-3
CSVEGSRADSSTDTQYF
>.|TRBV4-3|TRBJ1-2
CASSPTRGAYGYTF
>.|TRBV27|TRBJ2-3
CASSLGLAGPSTDTQYF
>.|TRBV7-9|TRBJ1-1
CASSPSRDRGMNTEAFF